Listed below are T cell receptor beta chains from one sample, sequenced in a study of T cell responses to AZD1222 COVID-19 vaccine. Here immunoSEQ multiplex PCR was the method, and the copy in TCRdb shows in-frame clones only, minus some. The sample lists under 140,000 clones, around nine tenths seen once, with 3.2% in the top ten. The sequenced sample was peripheral blood, obtained on day 0 of AZD1222 vaccination. The source of these receptors is an adult in good health. Both conserved end residues are part of each CDR3. Fields, in order: V gene, clone size, D gene, J gene, CDR3 DNA, CDR3 protein. The D gene is left open where the match is weak. Clone sizes are given selectively: once, few, many, or a class where the clone is expanded.

V: TRBV4-3
size: .
D: .
J: TRBJ1-4
DNA: TGCGCCAGCAGCCAAGCGGCCTTAAATGAAAAACTGTTTTTT
CDR3: CASSQAALNEKLFF

V: TRBV4-1
size: .
D: TRBD2
J: TRBJ2-1
DNA: TGCGCCAGCAGCCATGGGAGGGCCAAGTCGGGTGAGCAGTTCTTC
CDR3: CASSHGRAKSGEQFF

V: TRBV5-5
size: .
D: TRBD1
J: TRBJ2-1
DNA: TGTGCCAGCAAGTCCGGGACAGGGGGAAACAATGAGCAGTTCTTC
CDR3: CASKSGTGGNNEQFF

V: TRBV18
size: .
D: .
J: TRBJ2-1
DNA: TGTGCCAGCTCACGGCCTTCCTACAATGAGCAGTTCTTC
CDR3: CASSRPSYNEQFF

V: TRBV3-1/TRBV3-2
size: .
D: TRBD1
J: TRBJ1-2
DNA: TGTGCCAGCAGCCACAGGGGGGGAGCTAACTATGGCTACACCTTC
CDR3: CASSHRGGANYGYTF

V: TRBV5-4
size: .
D: .
J: TRBJ2-2
DNA: TGTGCCAGCAGCTTGGATAGCGACGCGAACACCGGGGAGCTGTTTTTT
CDR3: CASSLDSDANTGELFF

V: TRBV3-1/TRBV3-2
size: .
D: .
J: TRBJ2-7
DNA: TGTGCCAGCAGCCAAACAGGGTGGTTGAACTTC
CDR3: CASSQTGWLNF

V: TRBV4-1
size: once
D: TRBD2
J: TRBJ2-5
DNA: TGCGCCAGCAGCCAAGATCAGGGCGGGGGGGTTCAAGAGACCCAGTACTTC
CDR3: CASSQDQGGGVQETQYF

V: TRBV4-1
size: .
D: .
J: TRBJ1-2
DNA: TGCGCCAGCAGCCACACCGCTTATGGCTACACCTTC
CDR3: CASSHTAYGYTF

V: TRBV6-1
size: .
D: .
J: TRBJ1-1
DNA: TGTGCCAGCAGTGAACGAGACACTGAAGCTTTCTTT
CDR3: CASSERDTEAFF

V: TRBV18
size: .
D: TRBD1
J: TRBJ1-2
DNA: TGTGCCAGCTCACCGGGACAGGACTATGGCTACACCTTC
CDR3: CASSPGQDYGYTF

V: TRBV19
size: .
D: TRBD2
J: TRBJ2-1
DNA: TGTGCCAGTAGGCGGGAGACTGCCGTTGAGCAGTTCTTC
CDR3: CASRRETAVEQFF

V: TRBV30
size: .
D: .
J: TRBJ2-3
DNA: TGTGCCTGGAACAAGGCAGATACGCAGTATTTT
CDR3: CAWNKADTQYF

V: TRBV12-3/TRBV12-4
size: .
D: .
J: TRBJ1-5
DNA: TGTGCCAGCACCGTGGGGCTTAGTCAGCCCCAGCATTTT
CDR3: CASTVGLSQPQHF

V: TRBV3-1/TRBV3-2
size: .
D: TRBD2
J: TRBJ2-2
DNA: TGTGCCTGCGGGCGTAGCGGGCCCCTCACCGGGGAGCTGTTTTTT
CDR3: CACGRSGPLTGELFF

V: TRBV27
size: .
D: TRBD1
J: TRBJ1-2
DNA: TGTGCCAGCAGCAGGGGGCACGGCTATGGCTACACCTTC
CDR3: CASSRGHGYGYTF

V: TRBV3-1/TRBV3-2
size: .
D: .
J: TRBJ1-6
DNA: TGTGCCAGCAGCCCTAGACTCAAGCGTTCACCCCTCCACTTT
CDR3: CASSPRLKRSPLHF

V: TRBV7-3
size: .
D: .
J: TRBJ2-1
DNA: TGTGCCAGCAGCTTGGGGAATGAGCAGTTCTTC
CDR3: CASSLGNEQFF

V: TRBV7-2
size: .
D: TRBD1
J: TRBJ1-1
DNA: TGTGCCAGCAGCTTTCCAGGGGGCAGGCAGGGAAGTGAAGCTTTCTTT
CDR3: CASSFPGGRQGSEAFF

V: TRBV5-1
size: .
D: .
J: TRBJ1-2
DNA: TGCGCCAGCAGCTTGTCTCCCAGAGCTAACTATGGCTACACCTTC
CDR3: CASSLSPRANYGYTF

V: TRBV7-2
size: .
D: .
J: TRBJ1-6
DNA: TGTGCCAGCAGCTTCTCACCAACGGATTCACCCCTCCACTTT
CDR3: CASSFSPTDSPLHF

V: TRBV5-5
size: .
D: TRBD1
J: TRBJ1-6
DNA: TGTGCCAGCAGCCTATATCAGGGACAGATTAATTCACCCCTCCACTTT
CDR3: CASSLYQGQINSPLHF

V: TRBV5-1
size: .
D: .
J: TRBJ2-3
DNA: TGCGCCAGCAGCCCGGAACCTAGCACAGATACGCAGTATTTT
CDR3: CASSPEPSTDTQYF

V: TRBV18
size: .
D: TRBD1
J: TRBJ1-2
DNA: TGTGCCAGCTCACCGACCGGGACAGGGAGGTATGGCTACACCTTC
CDR3: CASSPTGTGRYGYTF

V: TRBV5-1
size: .
D: .
J: TRBJ1-1
DNA: TGCGCCAGCAGCTTAGACGGGGCGGACACTGAAGCTTTCTTT
CDR3: CASSLDGADTEAFF

V: TRBV18
size: .
D: .
J: TRBJ1-1
DNA: TGTGCCAGCCTGGAGGAAGCGATGGGGACTGAAGCTTTCTTT
CDR3: CASLEEAMGTEAFF

V: TRBV19
size: .
D: TRBD1
J: TRBJ1-6
DNA: TGTGCCAGTAGTATAGGGGACAGGGCCAATTCACCCCTCCACTTT
CDR3: CASSIGDRANSPLHF

V: TRBV7-9
size: .
D: TRBD1
J: TRBJ2-7
DNA: TGTGCCAGCAGCTTGGGGACAGCCTCCTACGAGCAGTACTTC
CDR3: CASSLGTASYEQYF

V: TRBV10-2
size: .
D: TRBD1
J: TRBJ2-7
DNA: TGCGCCAGCAGAGAAGGACAGGACTACGAGCAGTACTTC
CDR3: CASREGQDYEQYF

V: TRBV19
size: .
D: .
J: TRBJ1-4
DNA: TGTGCCAGTAGTATTCTCGGTACGACTAATGAAAAACTGTTTTTT
CDR3: CASSILGTTNEKLFF

V: TRBV28
size: .
D: .
J: TRBJ1-1
DNA: TGTGCCAGCAGTACGGACGGAAACAAAAACACTGAAGCTTTCTTT
CDR3: CASSTDGNKNTEAFF

V: TRBV19
size: medium-sized
D: .
J: TRBJ1-5
DNA: TGTGCCAGTAGCGACGACAGCTATCAGCCCCAGCATTTT
CDR3: CASSDDSYQPQHF

V: TRBV6-1
size: .
D: TRBD1
J: TRBJ2-7
DNA: TGTGCCAGCAGTGAAGGGGACAGTCTCGACGAGCAGTACTTC
CDR3: CASSEGDSLDEQYF

V: TRBV6-5
size: .
D: .
J: TRBJ1-3
DNA: TGTGCCAGCATCGGACACTTCTCTGGAAACACCATATATTTT
CDR3: CASIGHFSGNTIYF

V: TRBV5-1
size: .
D: TRBD1
J: TRBJ1-3
DNA: TGCGCCAGCAGTTCGGAACCCGTGACAGGGCCAGGATCTGGAAACACCATATATTTT
CDR3: CASSSEPVTGPGSGNTIYF

V: TRBV27
size: .
D: .
J: TRBJ1-4
DNA: TGTGCCAGCAGTTTATGGGGGGGCCGGGAAAAACTGTTTTTT
CDR3: CASSLWGGREKLFF

V: TRBV29-1
size: .
D: .
J: TRBJ1-1
DNA: TGCAGCTTCGGACGGATGAACACTGAAGCTTTCTTT
CDR3: CSFGRMNTEAFF

V: TRBV28
size: .
D: .
J: TRBJ2-7
DNA: TGTGCCAGCAGTTCCCCTAGTTTCTACGAGCAGTACTTC
CDR3: CASSSPSFYEQYF

V: TRBV27
size: .
D: TRBD2
J: TRBJ2-5
DNA: TGTGCCAGCAGTTTCGATACTAGCGGGAGTGTGGAGACCCAGTACTTC
CDR3: CASSFDTSGSVETQYF

V: TRBV29-1
size: .
D: .
J: TRBJ1-3
DNA: TGCAGCGTTGCGGAGAACGGAAACACCATATATTTT
CDR3: CSVAENGNTIYF

V: TRBV6-6
size: .
D: .
J: TRBJ1-1
DNA: TGTGCCAGCATTACGGAAATGAACACTGAAGCTTTCTTT
CDR3: CASITEMNTEAFF

V: TRBV2
size: .
D: .
J: TRBJ2-1
DNA: TGTGCCAGCAGTAGGACGGCCAATGAGCAGTTCTTC
CDR3: CASSRTANEQFF

V: TRBV4-2
size: .
D: TRBD2
J: TRBJ2-3
DNA: TGTGCCAGCAGCCAAGAGACTAGCGGGGTTACCACAGATACGCAGTATTTT
CDR3: CASSQETSGVTTDTQYF

V: TRBV18
size: .
D: .
J: TRBJ1-1
DNA: TGTGCCAGCTCACCTATTACAGGGTTTAGCACTGAAGCTTTCTTT
CDR3: CASSPITGFSTEAFF

V: TRBV3-1/TRBV3-2
size: .
D: TRBD2
J: TRBJ2-3
DNA: TGTGCCAGCAGCCCGTTTCAGGCCTCGGGGCGGGAGAACGCGCAGTATTTT
CDR3: CASSPFQASGRENAQYF

V: TRBV18
size: .
D: .
J: TRBJ1-1
DNA: TGTGCCAGCTCACCCGAGACAGGAGGAGGGACTGAAGCTTTCTTT
CDR3: CASSPETGGGTEAFF

V: TRBV7-2
size: .
D: .
J: TRBJ2-1
DNA: TGTGCCAGCAGCCAAAATAACGGGTTTCACCAGTTCTTC
CDR3: CASSQNNGFHQFF

V: TRBV7-2
size: .
D: .
J: TRBJ1-4
DNA: TGTGCCAGCAGCCACCCGGGACCCGAGGGTGAAAAACTGTTTTTT
CDR3: CASSHPGPEGEKLFF

V: TRBV7-8
size: .
D: .
J: TRBJ1-2
DNA: TGTGCCAGCAGCTTAGAGCGGTATAACTATGGCTACACCTTC
CDR3: CASSLERYNYGYTF

V: TRBV15
size: .
D: TRBD2
J: TRBJ2-2
DNA: TGTGCCGCCGGACTAGCGGGGGGGGCGGACACCGGGGAGCTGTTTTTT
CDR3: CAAGLAGGADTGELFF

V: TRBV6-5
size: .
D: .
J: TRBJ1-5
DNA: TGTGCCAGCAGATCTATCAGGGGAACCAATCAGCCCCAGCATTTT
CDR3: CASRSIRGTNQPQHF

V: TRBV5-5
size: .
D: TRBD2
J: TRBJ2-7
DNA: TGTGCCAGCAGCTTGAGGCTAGCGGGGGTCGACGAGCAGTACTTC
CDR3: CASSLRLAGVDEQYF